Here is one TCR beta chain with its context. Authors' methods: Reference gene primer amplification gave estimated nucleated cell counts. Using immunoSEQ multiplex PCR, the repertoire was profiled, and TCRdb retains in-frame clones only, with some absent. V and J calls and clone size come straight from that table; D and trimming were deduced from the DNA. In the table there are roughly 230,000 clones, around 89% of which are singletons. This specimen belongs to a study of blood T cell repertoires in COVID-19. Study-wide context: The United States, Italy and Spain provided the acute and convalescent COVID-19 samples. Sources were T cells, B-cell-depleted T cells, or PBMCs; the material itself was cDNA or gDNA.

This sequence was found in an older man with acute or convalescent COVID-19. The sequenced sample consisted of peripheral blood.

CDR3 in amino acids: CASSLAGLLPLNQPQHF. The CDR3 DNA reads TGTGCCAGCAGCCTGGCCGGACTACTCCCCCTAAATCAGCCCCAGCATTTT. The V and J genes are TRBV7-8 and TRBJ1-5; the D is unclear. V lost 5 bases and J lost 4, with 21 bases in between. Germline V lookup: CDR1 SGHVS, CDR2 FQNEAQ. This CDR3 comprises 17 residues.